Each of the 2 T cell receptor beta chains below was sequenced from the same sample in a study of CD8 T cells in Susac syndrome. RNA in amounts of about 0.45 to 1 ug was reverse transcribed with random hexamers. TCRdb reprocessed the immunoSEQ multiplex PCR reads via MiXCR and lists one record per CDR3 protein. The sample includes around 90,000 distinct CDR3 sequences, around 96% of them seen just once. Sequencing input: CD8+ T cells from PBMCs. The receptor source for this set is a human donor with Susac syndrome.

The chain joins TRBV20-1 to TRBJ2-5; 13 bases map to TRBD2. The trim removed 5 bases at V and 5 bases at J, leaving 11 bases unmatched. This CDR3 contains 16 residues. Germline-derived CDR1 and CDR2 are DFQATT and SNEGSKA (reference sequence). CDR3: CSADTSGGAGWETQYF. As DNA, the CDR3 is TGCAGTGCTGACACTAGCGGGGGGGCCGGGTGGGAGACCCAGTACTTC.

The chain's CDR3 is CSVRSGISHEQYF. In nucleotides, the CDR3 is TGCAGCGTTCGCTCCGGGATATCACACGAGCAGTACTTC. This sequence joins TRBV29-1 and TRBJ2-7; D perhaps matches TRBD2 (5 bases). This CDR3 region has 13 residues. V was pared by 5 bases and J by 5 bases, with 16 bases between. Germline V gene data show CDR1 as SQVTM and CDR2 as ANQGSEA.